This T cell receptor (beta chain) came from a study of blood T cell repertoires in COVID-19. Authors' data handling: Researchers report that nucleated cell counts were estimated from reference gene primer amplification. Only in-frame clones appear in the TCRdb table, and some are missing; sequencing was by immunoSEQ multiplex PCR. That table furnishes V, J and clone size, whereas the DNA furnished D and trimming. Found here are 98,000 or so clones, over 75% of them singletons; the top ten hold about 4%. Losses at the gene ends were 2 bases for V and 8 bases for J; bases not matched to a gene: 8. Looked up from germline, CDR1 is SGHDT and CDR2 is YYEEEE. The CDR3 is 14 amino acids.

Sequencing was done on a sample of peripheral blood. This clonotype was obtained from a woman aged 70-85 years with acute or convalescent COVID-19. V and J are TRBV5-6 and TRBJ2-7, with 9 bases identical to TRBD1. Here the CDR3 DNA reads TGTGCCAGCAGCTTTACGGGACAGGGATCGCAGCAGTACTTC. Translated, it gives CASSFTGQGSQQYF.